This T cell receptor (beta chain) is from a study of cytomegalovirus exposure and HLA in healthy donors. General observations from the study: Diagnosis of cytomegalovirus status made by the classifier reportedly showed high specificity and sensitivity. Subsequent analysis found a tendency for first-cohort TCR clusters to co-occur within the 120 validation repertoires.

TCRdb's copy holds only in-frame clones and misses some; the assay was immunoSEQ multiplex PCR. Of about 130,000 clones in the sample, approximately 90% were seen once. Details on this clone: What it recognizes is unknown.

There are 15 residues in the CDR3. Trimming took off 7 bases at V and 4 bases at J, with 16 bases between the two ends. The germline V gene has CDR1 SNHLY and CDR2 FYNNEI. V gene TRBV2 combines with J gene TRBJ1-4; a possible D gene is TRBD1 (5 bases). The clonotype originates from a woman in her 30s in good health and CMV-seropositive. What was sequenced was PBMCs. CDR3 region: CASMGGSRGNEKLFF. CDR3 sequence (DNA): TGTGCCAGCATGGGGGGATCGAGGGGTAATGAAAAACTGTTTTTT.